This T cell receptor (beta chain) was captured in a study of blood T cells in healthy people across ages (dated by TCRdb to the mid-2010s). About the investigation overall: In model experiments, roughly one uniquely barcoded TCR beta cDNA molecule per two T cells was captured by template switching. To track age-related changes in TCR beta repertoire diversity, the study relied on deep sequencing normalized with unique cDNA molecular identifiers. The donors were split into four age groups: young (average about 15 years), middle-aged (about 40), aged (roughly 60) and long-lived (about 82). Using the same blood draw, the study looked at two additional independent replicas of 1 million unique cDNA reads for two donors, one aged 18 to 30 and the other aged 80 or older.

Trimming leaves V shorter by 2 bases and J shorter by 6 bases, with the junction holding 12 bases beyond the gene matches. From a lookup of the germline V gene (reference sequence), CDR1 and CDR2 are SEHNR and FQNEAQ. The CDR3 sequence holds 17 residues, the cysteine and phenylalanine included. Of all the DNA, just the CDR3 is kept, 51 bases in frame from base 1. Systemically healthy Caucasian individuals from Russia, 35 to 50 in total and aged about 6 to 90 years, were included as donors. Approximately 9.3 milliliters of peripheral blood were drawn from each donor into EDTA-treated Vacutainer tubes. PBMCs were isolated by Ficoll-Paque density-gradient centrifugation, with at least 7 million obtained per sample. Total RNA was extracted from PBMCs with Trizol reagent, with at least 5.5 micrograms obtained per sample. For every donor, flow cytometry on a PBMC aliquot measured the percentage of naive CD45RAhigh/CD27high T cells.

Overall study results and their limits: Compared with the aged group, the long-lived group had more naive CD4+ T cells, fewer expanded clones and increased TCR diversity, suggesting age selection. A strong correlation was found between observed TCR beta diversity and the percentage of naive T cells measured by flow cytometry. Observed TCR beta diversity per million T cells fell roughly linearly with age, and a significant reduction was already apparent by age about 43. Total diversity estimates from one million sequenced T cells were considered lower bounds and underestimates. Donor CMV infection status was unknown, potentially confounding age-related changes in expanded clonotypes. Bulk unsorted PBMC profiling prevented conclusive comparison of naive and antigen-experienced compartments.

Libraries were prepared through 5' RACE. The sample was run on an Illumina HiSeq 2500. A second PCR of roughly 7 to 11 cycles was run with a J-beta primer mix and a sample-barcoded 5' primer. A template-switch 5' adaptor carrying 12 random nucleotides introduced a unique molecular identifier onto each TCR beta cDNA molecule. At least 2.5 million CDR3-containing paired-end reads were obtained from each sample. First-strand cDNA synthesis was performed from all RNA using the Mint cDNA synthesis kit, with priming by a TRBC-specific oligonucleotide. After uracil-DNA glycosylase treatment, a first 18-cycle PCR used universal primers M1SS and BC2_uni_R on all cDNA. Concerning the study's data processing: For normalization, 1 million high-quality reads were randomly selected from each sample, with every read carrying a distinct molecular identifier. Instead of being binned into consensus sequences, reads that shared molecular identifiers were thrown out. MiTCR, set to a Q25 quality threshold and the strictest error-elimination algorithm, was used for CDR3 identification, clonotype clustering and error correction. A nonparametric unseen species model using Euler transformation provided a lower-bound estimate of total TCR beta diversity. In-frame beta chains were kept once TCRdb had trimmed the public reads at Q25 with fastp and called clones with MiXCR. Identical CDR3 proteins give one entry, which carries the most common genes and DNA. TCRdb assigned the V and J calls; the authors' analysis was not used. The sample table contains 600,000 to 1,000,000 distinct CDR3 sequences; only one count was recorded for more than 20% of them. The ten largest account for more than 3% of the sample.

This clonotype was seen more than once but under ten times. Its antigen specificity is not known. No base qualities exist here, and no much larger clone lies one base off it. The same specimen was also included in a second study, on T cells of mothers and their children. As the second study states: The donors were nine systemically healthy Caucasian individuals, made up of three mothers and their six children. cDNA synthesis used all of the extracted RNA, with approximately 1.4 ug of RNA in each 15 ul reaction. In the second PCR, the M1S primer added sample barcodes and 2-4 random nucleotides. Each mother yielded over 8.5 million TCR beta CDR3 reads and each child 3 million to 3.5 million reads. TCR recombination output is similarly shaped by thymic selection in related and unrelated pairs, with a minor effect exerted by inherited differences. Normalized repertoire overlap in related mother-child pairs was always slightly higher than in unrelated mother-child pairs, but the difference was never significant. Persistent microchimeric T cell clones were not detected, at a sensitivity of around 95 clones per million clonotypes. The study used deep NGS to compare TCR beta repertoires of mothers and children, seeking features distinguishing related mother-child pairs from unrelated individuals. On average, the children were about 12 +/- 4 years old, while the mothers were approximately 41 +/- 4 years old. After adapter ligation with NEBNext reagents, the libraries were sequenced on Illumina HiSeq 2000 with 100+100 nt paired-end reads. To prevent cross-contamination, the mother and child libraries were prepared a month apart and were sequenced in separate runs. For each donor, somewhere between about 500,000 and 2,300,000 distinct TCR beta clonotypes were identified. Naive TCR beta clonotypes were estimated from low-frequency clonotypes matched to each donor's FACS-determined naive share, without sorting.

Recombination joined TRBV7-9 with TRBJ2-1, and 8 bases in between align with TRBD1. The receptor comes from a boy aged 5 to 17 in good health. What was sequenced was blood. CDR3 region: CASSLPPGQGALNEQFF. The nucleotide sequence reads TGTGCCAGCAGCTTACCTCCAGGGCAGGGGGCGCTCAATGAGCAGTTCTTC.